The clone carrying this T cell receptor (beta chain) was seen at least ten times. Antigen specificity is unknown. Sample time point: newly diagnosed GD, antithyroid drugs for less than 3 months. From RNA extracted from PBMCs, the TCR library was made. Xi'an, China, was home to the endocrinology department that provided patients. The data belong to a study of regulatory T cells in long-lasting Graves disease. Study-level findings and limits: Persistent Graves' patients showed less TCR diversity than newly diagnosed patients showed. Peripheral blood, not thyroid tissue, was the sole material studied.

Libraries of TCR beta came from iRepertoire HTBI primers plus Arm-PCR of CDR3 regions. TCRdb re-called the multiplex PCR reads through MiXCR, storing one row per CDR3 protein. The sample consists of about 380,000 distinct CDR3 sequences, around 16% of them appearing once. The receptor comes from a female donor with Graves disease. The source material was peripheral blood mononuclear cells (PBMCs), sampled at new diagnosis, from a patient treated with antithyroid drugs.

The CDR3 region has the DNA TGCAGTGCTAGGGGCAGGGGTTCTGAAGCTTTCTTT. Its protein product is CSARGRGSEAFF. J is TRBJ1-1 and V is TRBV20-1; weak D call: TRBD1 (6 bases). V was cut by 3 bases and J by 6 bases, with 11 bases left in between. CDR1 is DFQATT, CDR2 SNEGSKA, per germline (reference sequence). The length of the CDR3 is 12 residues.